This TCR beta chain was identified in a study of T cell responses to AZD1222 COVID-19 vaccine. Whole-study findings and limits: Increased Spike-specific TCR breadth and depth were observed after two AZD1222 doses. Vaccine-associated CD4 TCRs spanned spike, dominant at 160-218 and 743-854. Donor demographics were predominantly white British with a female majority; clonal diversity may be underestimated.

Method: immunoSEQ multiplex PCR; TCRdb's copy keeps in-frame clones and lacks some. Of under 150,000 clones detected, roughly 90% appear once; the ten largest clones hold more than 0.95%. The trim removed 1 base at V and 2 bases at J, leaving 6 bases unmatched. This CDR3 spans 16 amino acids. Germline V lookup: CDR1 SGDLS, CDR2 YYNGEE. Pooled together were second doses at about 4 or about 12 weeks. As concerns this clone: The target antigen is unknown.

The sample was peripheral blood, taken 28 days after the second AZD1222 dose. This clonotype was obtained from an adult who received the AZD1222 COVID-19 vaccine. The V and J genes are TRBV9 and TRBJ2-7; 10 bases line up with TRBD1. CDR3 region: CASSVLPGQGTYEQYF. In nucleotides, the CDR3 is TGTGCCAGCAGCGTATTACCGGGACAGGGGACCTACGAGCAGTACTTC.